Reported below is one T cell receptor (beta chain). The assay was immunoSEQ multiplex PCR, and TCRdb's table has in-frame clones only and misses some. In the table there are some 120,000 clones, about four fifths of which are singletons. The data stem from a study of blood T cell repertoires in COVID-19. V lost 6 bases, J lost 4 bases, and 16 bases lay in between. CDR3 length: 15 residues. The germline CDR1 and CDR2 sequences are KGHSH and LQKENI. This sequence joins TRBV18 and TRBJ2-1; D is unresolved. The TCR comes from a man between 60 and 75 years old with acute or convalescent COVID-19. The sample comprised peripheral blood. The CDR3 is CASSPLGPPYNEQFF. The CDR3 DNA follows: TGTGCCAGCTCCCCCCTAGGCCCCCCTTACAATGAGCAGTTCTTC. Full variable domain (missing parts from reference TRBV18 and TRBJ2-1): NAGVMQNPRHLVRRRGQEARLRCSPMKGHSHVYWYRQLPEEGLKFMVYLQKENIIDESGMPKERFSAEFPKEGPSILRIQQVVRGDSAAYFCASSPLGPPYNEQFFGPGTRLTVL.